The 5 T cell receptor beta chains listed next were all sequenced from one sample in a study of OX40 agonist ivuxolimab in advanced cancers. Libraries were made using the immunoSEQ multiplex PCR assay. Not all clones reach the TCRdb copy of this immuneACCESS table, which keeps in-frame sequences only. Checked studies attribute under half of the gap to unresolved V genes and leave the rest unexplained. The sample table shows fewer than 85,000 clones, and 65% to 85% are seen once. The ten largest make up under 0.8% of the sample. This material consisted of CD4+ or CD8+ T cells sorted from blood, taken in a trial of the OX40 agonist ivuxolimab. The receptors were sampled from an adult with an advanced solid tumor such as melanoma, head and neck, liver or kidney cancer.

The chain has TRBV7-8 and TRBJ2-1; unclear D gene. The length of the CDR3 is 12 residues. The V and J ends lost 5 bases and 6 bases respectively, with 8 bases between them. CDR1 is SGHVS and CDR2 is FQNEAQ in the germline V gene. The CDR3 protein is CASSQKGNEQFF. The DNA for the CDR3 is TGTGCCAGCAGCCAAAAGGGCAATGAGCAGTTCTTC. The full variable domain, with the rest looked up from reference TRBV7-8 and TRBJ2-1, is GAGVSQSPRYKVAKRGQDVALRCDPISGHVSLFWYQQALGQGPEFLTYFQNEAQLDKSGLPSDRFFAERPEGSVSTLKIQRTQQEDSAVYLCASSQKGNEQFFGPGTRLTVL.

V gene TRBV7-3 combines with J gene TRBJ2-7; D gene unclear. Trimming removed 4 bases from V and 4 bases from J, with 11 bases in between. The CDR3 is 13 amino acids. Germline V gives CDR1 SGHTA, CDR2 FQGTGA. DNA for the CDR3: TGTGCCAGCAGCTCCGAGGACGGGTACGAGCAGTACTTC. This sequence encodes CASSSEDGYEQYF.

The genes are TRBV6-1 and TRBJ1-5; perhaps TRBD1 as D (5 bases). Per germline, CDR1 MNHNS and CDR2 SASEGT. Trimming pared 7 bases from V and 1 base from J, leaving 11 bases between. The CDR3 is 14 amino acids. This CDR3 reads CASKSPGSNQPQHF. The CDR3 DNA reads TGTGCCAGCAAATCTCCAGGGAGCAATCAGCCCCAGCATTTT.

This clone was observed once. J is TRBJ2-7 and V is TRBV5-4; TRBD1 is a possible D gene (5 bases). From germline, CDR1 is SGHNT and CDR2 YYREEE (reference sequence). Deletions cut 2 bases from V and 7 bases from J, with 10 bases between. The CDR3 is 12 residues long. In DNA form, the CDR3 reads TGTGCCAGCAGCTTATCAGGGTCTGAGCAGTACTTC. Translating gives CASSLSGSEQYF.

The chain links TRBV10-3 to TRBJ2-2; maybe TRBD1 (7 bases). Germline V gives CDR1 ENHRY, CDR2 SYGVKD. Trimming cost V 3 bases and J 1 base, with 12 bases left between them. The length of the CDR3 is 16 residues. The CDR3 here is CAISDRGVVNTGELFF. The CDR3 coding sequence is TGTGCCATCAGTGACAGGGGGGTGGTGAACACCGGGGAGCTGTTTTTT.